This TCR beta chain was identified during a study of graft-versus-host responses after intestinal transplantation. Study information: Multivisceral, liver-intestinal, or isolated intestinal transplants were given to recipients. The whole recipient group had anti-thymocyte globulin induction followed by tacrolimus and steroids for roughly three years.

The table came from immunoSEQ multiplex PCR; TCRdb's copy has only in-frame clones and leaves some out. The sample shows about 7,400 clones, about two thirds of them seen only once. Whole-study findings and limits: Those patients showing graft-donor T cell macrochimerism displayed high graft-versus-host to host-versus-graft clonal ratios in allografts. There were GvH clones found in recipient marrow, and some of them appeared first in ileum or blood.

A few counts support this clone. Its antigen is currently unknown. This same CDR3 is encoded by further DNA sequences in the sample. Graft specimens yielded both intraepithelial and lamina propria lymphocytes. The sequencing here drew on ileum tissue, taken around 460 days after transplant. The clonotype was recovered from a human patient who received an intestinal transplant, so some T cells may come from the graft donor.

The CDR3 sequence: CASSLVGGLGEKLFF. The CDR3 nucleotides read TGTGCCAGCAGCTTAGTCGGGGGTCTGGGGGAAAAACTGTTTTTT. This chain uses TRBV7-2 with TRBJ1-4, with D perhaps matching TRBD1 (5 bases). Germline V CDR1 and CDR2: SGHTA, FQGNSA. V shed 1 base and J shed 8 bases, with 14 bases lying between them. The length of the CDR3 is 15 residues.